The clone carrying this T cell receptor (beta chain) was counted between two and nine times. A sample-barcoded 5' primer and a J-beta primer mix were used in a second PCR of roughly 7 to 11 cycles. TCRdb reprocessed the 5' RACE reads with MiXCR, giving one entry per CDR3 protein. The sample records roughly 1 million distinct CDR3 sequences, 20% to 25% being singletons. This sample is drawn from a study of blood T cells in healthy people across ages. V was shortened by 3 bases and J by 3 bases, with 15 bases between the two germline ends. The germline CDR1 and CDR2 sequences are SGHTA and FQGNSA. CDR3 length: 15 amino acids. This sample was shared with a second study, whose subject was T cells of mothers and their children.

The sequence derives from a girl aged 2-10 years in good health. Sequenced sample: blood. V and J are TRBV7-2 and TRBJ2-7; a possible D gene is TRBD2 (7 bases). The CDR3 DNA reads as TGTGCCAGCAGCTTGAATGGCGGGGGCTTCTACGAGCAGTACTTC. This sequence encodes CASSLNGGGFYEQYF.